This T cell receptor (beta chain) appears in the sequencing data of a study of T cells in Graves' hyperthyroidism and ophthalmopathy (dated by TCRdb to 2018 to 2020). Turning to the overall study: Peripheral blood samples were taken at initial diagnosis, before any treatment was given. The paper reports TCR Vbeta CDR3 sequencing of over 130 peripheral blood samples: approximately 43 ophthalmopathy, fewer than 80 hyperthyroidism and around 17 progressor patients. A discovery cohort of roughly 100 patients, 43 with Graves' ophthalmopathy and 55 to 60 with stable Graves' hyperthyroidism, was used to find distinguishing TCR V-J signatures. The roughly 91 discovery patients were randomly divided into training and test sets at a 7:3 ratio. Prospective prediction of ophthalmopathy was tested in an independent validation cohort of approximately 18 hyperthyroidism patients and approximately 17 patients who later progressed to ophthalmopathy. After sampling, hyperthyroidism patients received methimazole starting at 30 mg daily, and ophthalmopathy patients received high-dose intravenous methylprednisolone. The study also compared thyroid tissue and blood T-cell repertoires from more than 5 Graves' hyperthyroidism patients.

In the case of this clonotype: The specificity of this receptor is unknown. A much larger clone differs by one base, so this may be a read error.

Amplification of TCR beta CDR3 regions was carried out from RNA transcripts. The TCR CDR3 was subjected to a first round of RT-PCR using the HTBI primer set and the Qiagen OneStep RT-PCR kit. A second multiplex PCR round built the libraries, followed by size selection and purification. Libraries were sequenced paired-end with 100 bp reads on an Illumina HiSeq2000. On the study's bioinformatics: SOAPnuke was used to process the raw data, removing reads that contained adapters or uncalled bases, had a mean Phred below 15, or lacked an exact match to the constant primer or identifier. High-quality paired reads were merged using COPE v1.2.5, and each unique nucleotide sequence was defined as a clonotype. MiTCR v1.1 was used to align the clonotypes against IMGT TRBV, TRBD and TRBJ reference segments. Analysis was restricted to V-J combinations with a frequency above 0.0001, which covered roughly 99% of repertoires. The TCS score was defined as F50 (clonal expansion) divided by E x V (chaos), with BLOSUM62-based TCRdist calculated between CDR3 peptides within each V-J. Welch's t-statistics and random forest reduced 500 to 550 V-J features to roughly 13, which were used in a naive Bayes classifier (R e1071). TCRdb applied fastp at Q25 and MiXCR to the public reads, then kept only in-frame beta chains. Merged by CDR3 protein, the rows form single entries marked with the most common genes and DNA. What appears here as the V and J calls and clone size reflects TCRdb's work, not the paper's. Across this sample there are around 200,000 distinct CDR3 sequences, with about 17% seen only once. About 48% of the sample rests with the top ten.

Stable Graves' hyperthyroidism was defined as no progression to ophthalmopathy during 18 months of follow-up. Hyperthyroidism patients were newly diagnosed, with disease duration under 2 months, and aged 18 to 65 years. Patients with uncontrolled infections, other autoimmune diseases, pregnancy or lactation were excluded. Diagnoses were based on clinical symptoms, serum thyroxine and TRAb, thyroid ultrasound and orbital computed tomography. PBMCs were separated from roughly 9.3 ml of fresh peripheral blood using Ficoll-Paque density gradient centrifugation. Total RNA was extracted using Trizol reagent, and RNA quality was assessed on an Agilent 2100 Bioanalyzer. V lost 8 bases and J lost 4 bases; the stretch between them is 11 bases long. The germline V gene specifies SGHTA as CDR1 and FQGNSA as CDR2. The CDR3 runs 12 residues from the cysteine to the phenylalanine. The only DNA kept is the CDR3, 36 bases in frame from the first base.

Overall study results and their limits: Most expanded thyroid clonotypes (frequency above 0.001) were also found in blood, which suggests that blood repertoires may mirror thyroid immune responses. Sample size was not statistically predetermined, and blinding of investigators to group allocation was not performed. In cross-validation, a model built on a 13 V-J signature told ophthalmopathy apart from stable hyperthyroidism with about 90% sensitivity and roughly 81% specificity, and in testing the same model reached 80%/75%. In validation, the model predicted progression to ophthalmopathy a median of around six months before onset, with 70% to 71% sensitivity and roughly 77% specificity.

Here the chain combines TRBV7-2 and TRBJ1-1; TRBD1 is a possible D gene, resting on 6 matching bases. This receptor was identified in a man aged 40-49 years with Graves' hyperthyroidism. The sample comprised blood. CDR3 sequence: CASGRGGTEAFF. The DNA sequence is given as TGTGCCAGCGGAAGAGGGGGCACTGAAGCTTTCTTT.